The 27 T cell receptor beta chains below come from one sample, sequenced in a study of cytomegalovirus exposure and HLA in healthy donors. With 60 Vbeta and 13 Jbeta primers, the PCR was carried out. Method: immunoSEQ multiplex PCR; TCRdb's copy keeps in-frame clones and lacks some. This table lists some 120,000 clones. The sequencing sample was made of PBMCs. The source of these receptors is a man aged 40-49 years in good health and CMV-seronegative.

The chain uses TRBV5-1 and TRBJ2-2, with D tentatively TRBD2 (5 bases). V shed 0 bases and J shed 1 base, with 7 bases lying between them. The CDR3 is 15 amino acids. Germline CDR1 is SGHRS and CDR2 is YFSETQ. This chain's CDR3 is CASSLDGMNTGELFF. CDR3 DNA: TGCGCCAGCAGCTTGGACGGGATGAACACCGGGGAGCTGTTTTTT.

This rearrangement joins TRBV6-5 to TRBJ2-7, with D tentatively TRBD1 (6 bases). From germline, CDR1 is MNHEY and CDR2 SVGAGI. This CDR3 spans 12 amino acids. Trimming removed 6 bases from V and 4 bases from J, with 10 bases in between. In DNA form, the CDR3 reads TGTGCCAGCAGCCTAAGGGGGTACGAGCAGTACTTC. Amino acids: CASSLRGYEQYF.

The chain links TRBV30 to TRBJ2-7; tentatively, D is TRBD1 (5 bases). CDR3 length: 14 amino acids. V was shortened by 2 bases and J by 9 bases, with 20 bases between the two germline ends. The germline gives CDR1 GTSNPN, CDR2 SVGIG (reference sequence). The CDR3 spells CAWSLSGNLPAQYF. CDR3 bases: TGTGCCTGGAGTCTATCAGGGAATCTCCCTGCGCAGTACTTC.

The chain couples TRBV7-9 to TRBJ2-7; perhaps TRBD1 as D (6 bases). The CDR3 is 14 residues long. CDR1 SEHNR and CDR2 FQNEAQ come from the germline V gene (reference sequence). V was clipped by 5 bases and J by 3 bases, with 14 bases between them. The CDR3 nucleotides read TGTGCCAGCAGCGTACAGGGTACCAGCTACGAGCAGTACTTC. As protein: CASSVQGTSYEQYF.

This chain links TRBV7-9 with TRBJ1-1; 7 positions agree with TRBD1. Germline loops: CDR1 SEHNR, CDR2 FQNEAQ (reference sequence). The CDR3 spans 14 residues. V trimming: 5 bases; J trimming: 5 bases; junction bases outside the gene matches: 8. The CDR3 nucleotides are TGTGCCAGCAGCCGACAGGGCGAGGGAACTGAAGCTTTCTTT. Translation gives CASSRQGEGTEAFF.

The genes are TRBV28 and TRBJ2-5, with D possibly TRBD1 on 5 matching bases. Per germline, CDR1 MDHEN and CDR2 SYDVKM. CDR3 length equals 14 residues. V lost 6 bases and J lost 5, with 16 bases in between. The CDR3 coding sequence is TGTGCCAGCAGCCCCCAGGGAACTCGGGAGACCCAGTACTTC. This sequence encodes CASSPQGTRETQYF.

V is TRBV11-2 and J is TRBJ1-4; D gene ambiguous. CDR1 SGHAT and CDR2 FQNNGV come from the germline V gene. This CDR3 has 13 residues. V lost 2 bases and J lost 4, with 5 bases in between. The CDR3 sequence is CASSLPYNEKLFF. The CDR3 DNA reads TGTGCCAGCAGCTTACCGTATAATGAAAAACTGTTTTTT.

The genes are TRBV6-4 and TRBJ2-3, with D hard to call. The V gene's germline CDR1 is MRHNA and CDR2 SNTAGT. CDR3 size: 13 residues. The V and J ends lost 5 bases and 8 bases respectively, with 14 bases between them. This CDR3 is CASSPLLGSTQYF. In nucleotides, the CDR3 is TGTGCCAGCAGTCCCCTGCTTGGTAGTACGCAGTATTTT.

The chain carries TRBV18 and TRBJ1-1, with D possibly being TRBD1 (6 bases). CDR3 length: 16 residues. Deletions cut 0 bases from V and 2 bases from J, with 13 bases between. Germline V gene lookup returns CDR1 KGHSH and CDR2 LQKENI. The CDR3 nucleotides read TGTGCCAGCTCACCACCGATTAGGACAGATAACACTGAAGCTTTCTTT. This sequence encodes CASSPPIRTDNTEAFF.

The CDR3 region has the DNA TGTGCCAGCCACGCCTGGGCCGGGGAGGACACCGGGGAGCTGTTTTTT. Its protein is CASHAWAGEDTGELFF. This chain connects TRBV18 to TRBJ2-2; TRBD2 might be the D (6 bases). Trimming pared 8 bases from V and 3 bases from J, leaving 19 bases between. Germline lookup yields CDR1 KGHSH and CDR2 LQKENI. There are 16 residues in the CDR3.

This chain links TRBV7-9 with TRBJ2-1; a weak D match, TRBD2 (6 bases). This CDR3 region has 15 residues. V was trimmed by 3 bases and J by 10 bases, leaving 19 bases between them. Per the germline V gene, CDR1 is SEHNR and CDR2 is FQNEAQ (reference sequence). CDR3 bases: TGTGCCAGCAGCTTCCTCGGGAGCACCCATCGGGAGCAGTTCTTC. Translated, it gives CASSFLGSTHREQFF. The full variable domain, completed using reference TRBV7-9 and TRBJ2-1, is DTGVSQNPRHKITKRGQNVTFRCDPISEHNRLYWYRQTLGQGPEFLTYFQNEAQLEKSRLLSDRFSAERPKGSFSTLEIQRTEQGDSAMYLCASSFLGSTHREQFFGPGTRLTVL.

The chain joins TRBV11-1 to TRBJ2-6; 12 bases are shared with TRBD1. Germline CDR1 and CDR2: SGHAT and FQDESV (reference sequence). The CDR3 loop spans 19 amino acids. Unmatched junction bases numbered 11, after V lost 4 bases and J lost 4 bases. The CDR3: CASSSRDRGPSGGANVLTF. DNA for the CDR3: TGTGCCAGCAGCTCCCGGGACAGGGGGCCCTCGGGAGGGGCCAACGTCCTGACTTTC.

The gene calls are TRBV11-3 and TRBJ2-7; 7 bases match TRBD1. Germline CDR1 and CDR2: SGHNT and YENEEA. The CDR3 is 13 amino acids. V dropped 5 bases and J dropped 11; count of bases not matched to a gene: 12. In nucleotides, the CDR3 is TGTGCCAGCAGCCCCGAGACAGGGCGGCGGGAGTACTTC. It specifies CASSPETGRREYF.

The chain uses TRBV10-1 and TRBJ1-4; perhaps TRBD1 as D (6 bases). The CDR3 runs to 13 residues. Germline CDR1 is WNHNN and CDR2 is SYGVQD (reference sequence). Trimming took off 0 bases at V and 10 bases at J, with 9 bases between the two ends. The CDR3 nucleotides read TGCGCCAGCAGTGAGTCCCGCAGGGGAAAACTGTTTTTT. Translating gives CASSESRRGKLFF.

The J gene is TRBJ2-7, the V gene TRBV2; the D gene is possibly TRBD1 (6 bases). CDR1 SNHLY and CDR2 FYNNEI come from the germline V gene. Trimming removed 6 bases at V and 0 bases at J, with 12 bases between. The CDR3 runs 14 residues. CDR3 sequence reads: CASSDWTDSYEQYF. In DNA form, the CDR3 reads TGTGCCAGCAGCGACTGGACAGACTCCTACGAGCAGTACTTC.

The chain combines TRBV7-3 with TRBJ2-3, with D perhaps TRBD1 (6 bases). Looked up from germline, CDR1 is SGHTA and CDR2 is FQGTGA. This CDR3 is 14 amino acids long. The V end was cut by 2 bases, the J end by 7 bases, with 13 bases between. CDR3 sequence: CASSLGLGGYTQYF. The CDR3 coding sequence is TGTGCCAGCAGCTTAGGGCTAGGGGGTTATACGCAGTATTTT.

The V and J genes are TRBV28 and TRBJ2-6; TRBD2 matches 7 bases. The germline V gene has CDR1 MDHEN and CDR2 SYDVKM. The CDR3 has 16 amino acids. J gave up 2 bases and V 3 bases, and 4 bases lay outside the gene matches. This chain's CDR3 is CASSLGGLTGANVLTF. The CDR3 DNA is TGTGCCAGCAGTTTGGGGGGACTAACTGGGGCCAACGTCCTGACTTTC.

V and J are TRBV7-3 and TRBJ2-1, with unresolved D. The CDR3 is made up of 12 amino acids. Germline V gene lookup returns CDR1 SGHTA and CDR2 FQGTGA. Deletions cut 4 bases from V and 10 bases from J, with 11 bases between. The CDR3 protein is CASSSLLREQFF. The CDR3 region has the DNA TGTGCCAGCAGCTCCTTACTTCGGGAGCAGTTCTTC.

The CDR3 nucleotides are TGTGCCTGGAGCAAACTAGCGGGGGTCCCCGGGGAGCTGTTTTTT. It is translated as CAWSKLAGVPGELFF. J is TRBJ2-2 and V is TRBV30, with 11 bases lining up with TRBD2. The CDR3 has 15 residues. Germline V CDR1 and CDR2: GTSNPN, SVGIG (reference sequence). The V segment lost 3 bases and the J segment 6 bases; nucleotides outside the gene matches: 6. Full variable domain (rest looked up from reference TRBV30 and TRBJ2-2): SQTIHQWPATLVQPVGSPLSLECTVEGTSNPNLYWYRQAAGRGLQLLFYSVGIGQISSEVPQNLSASRPQDRQFILSSKKLLLSDSGFYLCAWSKLAGVPGELFFGEGSRLTVL.

This chain connects TRBV28 to TRBJ1-3; 7 bases match TRBD1. Trimming removed 2 bases from V and 3 bases from J; junction bases left unmatched: 4. This CDR3 region has 15 residues. The V gene's germline CDR1 is MDHEN and CDR2 SYDVKM. CDR3 residues: CASSLKGAFGNTIYF. Here the CDR3 DNA reads TGTGCCAGCAGTTTAAAGGGGGCATTTGGAAACACCATATATTTT.

V is TRBV13 and J is TRBJ2-7, with 8 bases aligning to TRBD1. The CDR3 is made up of 18 amino acids. V lost 1 base to trimming and J lost 3 bases; unmatched junction nucleotides: 14. CDR1 and CDR2 (germline): PRHDT, FYEKMQ (reference sequence). CDR3 nucleotides: TGTGCCAGCAGCTTAGAGAATCCCACAGGGGGTATCGTCTACGAGCAGTACTTC. Amino acids: CASSLENPTGGIVYEQYF.

The V and J genes are TRBV29-1 and TRBJ2-5, with 15 bases lining up with TRBD2. The DNA end is more similar to TRBJ2-7, so the J call may be wrong. The germline V gene has CDR1 SQVTM and CDR2 ANQGSEA. The CDR3 length is 18 residues. The CDR3 region has the DNA TGCAGCGTTCAGGAGGCTCGGACTAGCGGGAGGGCGATGTACGAGCAGTACTTC. Residues: CSVQEARTSGRAMYEQYF.

The chain uses TRBV11-3 and TRBJ1-1, with TRBD1 as a possible D gene (5 bases). Germline loops: CDR1 SGHNT, CDR2 YENEEA. V was pared by 5 bases and J by 2 bases, with 15 bases between. The CDR3 covers 15 residues. CDR3 sequence: CASSHTMTDNTEAFF. The CDR3 DNA sequence: TGTGCCAGCAGCCATACCATGACAGATAACACTGAAGCTTTCTTT.

The chain combines TRBV7-2 with TRBJ2-1, with 9 bases fitting TRBD2. After removal of 4 bases from V and 5 bases from J, the junction contained 6 bases not matched to a gene. This CDR3 is built from 15 residues. In germline, CDR1 is SGHTA, CDR2 FQGNSA. The CDR3 reads CASSYSGRHDNEQFF. The CDR3 region has the DNA TGTGCCAGCAGCTATAGCGGGAGACACGACAATGAGCAGTTCTTC.

V and J are TRBV10-3 and TRBJ1-2; 7 bases line up with TRBD1. The CDR3 has 13 amino acids. Germline CDR1 is ENHRY and CDR2 is SYGVKD. The V gene end was trimmed by 10 bases and the J gene end by 4 bases; junction bases not matched to a gene: 9. In nucleotides, the CDR3 is TGTGCCACCTCCTTTCGGGACAGCTATGGCTACACCTTC. The encoded protein is CATSFRDSYGYTF.

This rearrangement joins TRBV6-5 to TRBJ1-6; D perhaps matches TRBD1 (5 bases). The CDR3 loop spans 14 amino acids. The germline V gene encodes CDR1 MNHEY and CDR2 SVGAGI. Trimming left V 6 bases short and J 7 bases short, with 13 bases between. As DNA, the CDR3 is TGTGCCAGCAGAAGACAGTTAGCCAATTCACCCCTCCACTTT. Its translation is CASRRQLANSPLHF.

The chain uses TRBV2 and TRBJ1-4; unclear D gene. This CDR3 contains 14 residues. Germline V gives CDR1 SNHLY, CDR2 FYNNEI. Trimming took off 4 bases at V and 8 bases at J, with 14 bases between the two ends. Written as DNA, the CDR3 is TGTGCCAGCAGTGGCCGGCGGGAACTCGAAAAACTGTTTTTT. Translated, it gives CASSGRRELEKLFF.